A single sample is the source of the 27 T cell receptor beta chains below, sequenced in a study of cytomegalovirus exposure and HLA in healthy donors. The PCR was carried out with 60 Vbeta primers and 13 Jbeta primers. Sequenced by immunoSEQ multiplex PCR; TCRdb stores in-frame clones only, minus some. This sample has around 88,000 clones, with roughly 70% found just once. The sample was PBMCs. Source of these receptors: a male donor in good health and CMV-seronegative.

The chain couples TRBV28 to TRBJ1-1, with D possibly TRBD1 on 5 matching bases. The germline V gene encodes CDR1 MDHEN and CDR2 SYDVKM. With 4 bases removed from V and 3 bases from J, the gap between germline ends came to 12 bases. The CDR3 runs 14 residues. The DNA of the CDR3 is TGTGCCAGCAGTTCCTTCGTAGGGGACACTGAAGCTTTCTTT. Protein sequence: CASSSFVGDTEAFF.

The genes are TRBV6-1 and TRBJ1-5; 7 bases agree with TRBD1. Losses at the gene ends were 3 bases for V and 7 bases for J; bases not matched to a gene: 9. The CDR3 is 15 residues long. Germline V CDR1 and CDR2: MNHNS, SASEGT. For the CDR3, the DNA is TGTGCCAGCAGTGAGACGATAGGGGGCCGCCAGCCCCAGCATTTT. This gives the protein CASSETIGGRQPQHF.

This rearrangement joins TRBV9 to TRBJ2-7, with 9 bases fitting TRBD2. From germline, CDR1 is SGDLS and CDR2 YYNGEE. CDR3 length equals 15 residues. Trimming removed 1 base from V and 0 bases from J; junction bases left unmatched: 2. The CDR3 protein is CASSVYSGSSYEQYF. Written as DNA, the CDR3 is TGTGCCAGCAGCGTATATAGCGGGAGCTCCTACGAGCAGTACTTC.

This rearrangement joins TRBV28 to TRBJ1-1, with D uncertain. Per germline, CDR1 MDHEN and CDR2 SYDVKM. The germline V and J ends were trimmed by 10 bases and 1 base, with 10 bases remaining between them. This CDR3 has 12 amino acids. The CDR3 bases are TGTGCCACAGATGGGCAGAACACTGAAGCTTTCTTT. Translating it yields CATDGQNTEAFF. Full variable domain (missing parts from reference TRBV28 and TRBJ1-1): DVKVTQSSRYLVKRTGEKVFLECVQDMDHENMFWYRQDPGLGLRLIYFSYDVKMKEKGDIPEGYSVSREKKERFSLILESASTNQTSMYLCATDGQNTEAFFGQGTRLTVV.

The chain uses TRBV7-8 and TRBJ2-2, with 10 nucleotides matching TRBD2. Germline V CDR1 and CDR2: SGHVS, FQNEAQ. This CDR3 spans 17 amino acids. J gave up 5 bases and V 5 bases, and 11 bases lay outside the gene matches. The CDR3, as DNA: TGTGCCAGCAGCCCGCGGACTAGCGGAGGGGGGACCGGGGAGCTGTTTTTT. It specifies CASSPRTSGGGTGELFF.

The chain joins TRBV29-1 to TRBJ1-2; D not resolved. Looked up from germline, CDR1 is SQVTM and CDR2 is ANQGSEA. CDR3 size: 12 residues. V was cut by 6 bases and J by 8 bases, with 16 bases left in between. The CDR3 sequence: CSVADIAEGYTF. For the CDR3, the DNA is TGCAGCGTAGCCGACATAGCGGAAGGCTACACCTTC.

The genes are TRBV27 and TRBJ2-3, with D unclear. The V gene lost 7 bases and the J gene lost 1 base, with 9 bases spanning the gap. CDR1 and CDR2 (germline): MNHEY, SMNVEV (reference sequence). There are 13 residues in the CDR3. CDR3 protein: CASNELGTDTQYF. In DNA form, the CDR3 reads TGTGCCAGCAATGAGCTTGGCACAGATACGCAGTATTTT.

The chain couples TRBV7-9 to TRBJ2-1; 7 bases are shared with TRBD2. CDR1 and CDR2 (germline): SEHNR, FQNEAQ (reference sequence). There are 16 residues in the CDR3. The junction had 11 bases not matched to a gene; V was cut back by 4 bases and J by 5 bases. The CDR3: CASSSWTSGTHNEQFF. The CDR3 coding sequence is TGTGCCAGCAGCTCTTGGACTAGTGGGACCCACAATGAGCAGTTCTTC.

The rearrangement uses TRBV19 and TRBJ2-1, with D tentatively TRBD2 (5 bases). Looked up from germline, CDR1 is LNHDA and CDR2 is SQIVND (reference sequence). Trimming removed 7 bases from V and 4 bases from J, with 17 bases in between. The CDR3 is 15 amino acids. The chain's CDR3 is CASTHRGLPYNEQFF. Here the CDR3 DNA reads TGTGCCAGTACCCACCGAGGACTTCCATACAATGAGCAGTTCTTC.

The genes are TRBV6-5 and TRBJ1-3; the match to TRBD1 covers 8 bases. The germline V gene encodes CDR1 MNHEY and CDR2 SVGAGI. The CDR3 loop spans 14 amino acids. The ends lost 6 bases at V and 6 bases at J; junction bases unmatched: 7. The CDR3 nucleotides read TGTGCCAGCAGGCCCAGGGGGCCTAAAAACACCATATATTTT. It translates to CASRPRGPKNTIYF.

The chain carries TRBV7-9 and TRBJ1-5; D not resolved. Germline CDR1 reads SEHNR; CDR2 reads FQNEAQ (reference sequence). Trimming left V 3 bases short and J 3 bases short, with 6 bases between. This CDR3 contains 13 residues. The CDR3, as DNA: TGTGCCAGCAGCTTTGACAACAATCAGCCCCAGCATTTT. Translation gives CASSFDNNQPQHF.

V gene TRBV7-2 combines with J gene TRBJ2-5, with D hard to call. The CDR3 has 13 amino acids. Germline values: CDR1 SGHTA, CDR2 FQGNSA. The germline V and J ends were trimmed by 1 base and 5 bases, with 8 bases remaining between them. The CDR3 here is CASSLVRSETQYF. The CDR3 nucleotides read TGTGCCAGCAGCTTAGTTAGAAGTGAGACCCAGTACTTC.

This clone was found a few times. The rearrangement joins TRBV4-3 to TRBJ2-3; D possibly corresponds to TRBD1 (8 bases). V gave up 0 bases and J gave up 10 bases, with 14 bases separating them. CDR1 is LGHNA and CDR2 is YSLEER in the germline V gene. The CDR3 has 14 residues. The CDR3 loop is CASSQDSGTGSQYF. DNA for the CDR3: TGCGCCAGCAGCCAAGACAGCGGGACAGGTTCGCAGTATTTT.

A word on this clone: The sample holds other DNA sequences that translate to the same CDR3. The chain combines TRBV18 with TRBJ2-7, with 16 positions matching TRBD2. The CDR3 loop spans 16 amino acids. From germline, CDR1 is KGHSH and CDR2 LQKENI. Trimming removed 3 bases from V and 6 bases from J; junction bases left unmatched: 5. The CDR3 DNA reads TGTGCCAGCTCACCTGGGACTAGCGGGAGGGCCACCGAGCAGTACTTC. This gives the protein CASSPGTSGRATEQYF.

This rearrangement joins TRBV11-3 to TRBJ2-3; D is ambiguous. CDR1 is SGHNT and CDR2 is YENEEA in the germline V gene. V was shortened by 1 base and J by 3 bases, with 5 bases between the two germline ends. The CDR3 contains 13 residues. CDR3 bases: TGTGCCAGCAGCTTAGGTACTACAGATACGCAGTATTTT. Translated, it gives CASSLGTTDTQYF.

The chain couples TRBV2 to TRBJ1-2, with 9 bases matching TRBD1. CDR1 is SNHLY, CDR2 FYNNEI, per germline. The CDR3 contains 16 residues. Trimming at V came to 7 bases and at J to 3 bases, leaving 12 bases not matched to a gene. CDR3 amino acids: CASTLVTGGADYGYTF. DNA of the CDR3: TGTGCCAGCACCCTCGTTACAGGGGGCGCAGACTATGGCTACACCTTC.

The V call is TRBV21-1, the J call TRBJ1-4. TRBV21-1 constitutes a pseudogene. This CDR3 has 17 residues. CDR3 in DNA: TGTGCCAGCAGCCCTCGGTTATTCGGGGCAACTAATGAAAAACTGTTTTTT. Its translation is CASSPRLFGATNEKLFF.

The chain joins TRBV28 to TRBJ2-5; TRBD2 matches at 7 bases. The J segment lost 2 bases and the V segment lost 5 bases, leaving 11 bases of the junction unmatched. Germline V gives CDR1 MDHEN, CDR2 SYDVKM. This CDR3 has 16 amino acids. In DNA, the CDR3 is TGTGCCAGCAGTGGCCCCGTGGGGGGGGGACAAGAGACCCAGTACTTC. This sequence encodes CASSGPVGGGQETQYF. Based on the CDR3 plus reference TRBV28 and TRBJ2-5, the full variable domain is DVKVTQSSRYLVKRTGEKVFLECVQDMDHENMFWYRQDPGLGLRLIYFSYDVKMKEKGDIPEGYSVSREKKERFSLILESASTNQTSMYLCASSGPVGGGQETQYFGPGTRLLVL.

This clone was picked up a small number of times. This chain links TRBV11-2 with TRBJ1-2; D perhaps matches TRBD1 (5 bases). The V gene's germline CDR1 is SGHAT and CDR2 FQNNGV. The V end was cut by 5 bases, the J end by 5 bases, with 9 bases between. The length of the CDR3 is 12 residues. CDR3 residues: CASSGAGYGYTF. For the CDR3, the DNA is TGTGCCAGCAGCGGGGCAGGTTATGGCTACACCTTC.

V gene TRBV5-4 combines with J gene TRBJ1-2; D is unclear. The length of the CDR3 is 14 residues. Per germline, CDR1 SGHNT and CDR2 YYREEE (reference sequence). With 4 bases removed from V and 0 bases from J, the gap between germline ends came to 10 bases. CDR3 DNA sequence: TGTGCCAGCAGCCATCCCGACACTAACTATGGCTACACCTTC. This sequence encodes CASSHPDTNYGYTF.

This clone has a handful of counts. This rearrangement joins TRBV9 to TRBJ1-1, with D possibly being TRBD1 (5 bases). The CDR3 runs to 16 residues. V was trimmed by 2 bases and J by 0 bases, leaving 14 bases between them. Germline V CDR1 and CDR2: SGDLS, YYNGEE. As DNA, the CDR3 is TGTGCCAGCAGCGTGACTGACAGCGATATGAACACTGAAGCTTTCTTT. This codes for CASSVTDSDMNTEAFF. Filled out from reference TRBV9 and TRBJ1-1, the complete variable domain reads DSGVTQTPKHLITATGQRVTLRCSPRSGDLSVYWYQQSLDQGLQFLIQYYNGEERAKGNILERFSAQQFPDLHSELNLSSLELGDSALYFCASSVTDSDMNTEAFFGQGTRLTVV.

This clone was found a few times. This chain connects TRBV28 to TRBJ1-1, with TRBD1 matching over 7 bases. This CDR3 has 14 amino acids. Unmatched junction bases numbered 4, after V lost 3 bases and J lost 3 bases. Germline V gene lookup returns CDR1 MDHEN and CDR2 SYDVKM. CDR3 sequence reads: CASSFKGADTEAFF. The CDR3 DNA reads as TGTGCCAGCAGTTTTAAGGGGGCCGACACTGAAGCTTTCTTT.

The chain recombines TRBV6-1 with TRBJ2-2; 11 nucleotides agree with TRBD1. This CDR3 is built from 14 residues. The trim removed 6 bases at V and 7 bases at J, leaving 4 bases unmatched. Germline assignment: CDR1 MNHNS and CDR2 SASEGT. The CDR3, as DNA: TGTGCCAGCAGCCGGGACAGGGGGGTCGGGGAGCTGTTTTTT. This codes for CASSRDRGVGELFF.

The genes are TRBV6-5 and TRBJ1-1; 7 bases align to TRBD1. The V segment lost 6 bases and the J segment 4 bases; nucleotides outside the gene matches: 5. Germline V gives CDR1 MNHEY, CDR2 SVGAGI. This CDR3 contains 13 residues. The DNA for the CDR3 is TGTGCCAGCAGCAGACAGGGACCCACTGAAGCTTTCTTT. It yields the protein CASSRQGPTEAFF.

This clone was seen a few times. The chain links TRBV7-2 to TRBJ1-2, with D unresolved. The V end was cut by 1 base, the J end by 1 base, with 7 bases between. The CDR3 totals 14 residues. Looked up from germline, CDR1 is SGHTA and CDR2 is FQGNSA. The CDR3 coding sequence is TGTGCCAGCAGCTTAGTAAGCATTAACTATGGCTACACCTTC. This encodes CASSLVSINYGYTF.

This clone has just a few counts. The chain employs TRBV28 and TRBJ1-5; TRBD1 agrees at 8 bases. J lost 3 bases, V lost 0 bases, and 4 bases had no gene match. Germline values: CDR1 MDHEN, CDR2 SYDVKM. The CDR3 consists of 16 residues. This CDR3 reads CASSLWTGEVNQPQHF. In DNA, the CDR3 is TGTGCCAGCAGTTTATGGACAGGGGAGGTCAATCAGCCCCAGCATTTT.

This clone was observed a few times. The V and J genes are TRBV6-5 and TRBJ1-1, with D perhaps TRBD1 (6 bases). The CDR3 sequence is 14 residues long. Germline V gene data show CDR1 as MNHEY and CDR2 as SVGAGI. V lost 6 bases and J lost 0, with 11 bases in between. The CDR3 is CASRRDNMNTEAFF. CDR3 in DNA: TGTGCCAGCAGACGGGACAACATGAACACTGAAGCTTTCTTT.